The rows below give T cell receptor beta chains drawn from one sample of a study of T cells in Graves' hyperthyroidism and ophthalmopathy. TCRdb redid the calling of the multiplex PCR reads with MiXCR, one entry per CDR3 protein. The table has fewer than 400,000 distinct CDR3 sequences, 20% to 30% seen once. Sequences were obtained from blood. Receptors originate from a man in his fifties or sixties with Graves' hyperthyroidism. Each CDR3 is given with its conserved first and last residue. Each record gives: V gene, J gene, clone size, D gene, CDR3 length, CDR3 protein, CDR3 DNA. D genes are given only for firm matches. Clone sizes are given selectively: once, few, many, or a class where the clone is expanded.

v_call: TRBV27
j_call: TRBJ2-2
clone_size: NA
d_call: TRBD1
cdr3_length: 17
cdr3_aa: CARGGDRDPANTGELFF
cdr3_nt: TGTGCCAGGGGCGGGGACAGGGACCCAGCGAACACCGGGGAGCTGTTTTTT

v_call: TRBV6-1
j_call: TRBJ2-2
clone_size: NA
d_call: TRBD1
cdr3_length: 16
cdr3_aa: CASSEGQGRVTGELFF
cdr3_nt: TGTGCCAGCAGTGAGGGACAGGGGCGTGTCACCGGGGAGCTGTTTTTT

v_call: TRBV5-1
j_call: TRBJ2-1
clone_size: NA
d_call: TRBD2
cdr3_length: 16
cdr3_aa: CASSLRTSGTLNEQFF
cdr3_nt: TGCGCCAGCAGCCTTAGGACTAGCGGGACCCTCAATGAGCAGTTCTTC

v_call: TRBV19
j_call: TRBJ1-3
clone_size: NA
d_call: NA
cdr3_length: 15
cdr3_aa: CASQLGYTSGNTIYF
cdr3_nt: TGTGCCAGTCAACTCGGCTATACCTCTGGAAACACCATATATTTT

v_call: TRBV27
j_call: TRBJ2-4
clone_size: many
d_call: NA
cdr3_length: 15
cdr3_aa: CASSPHPGAKNIQYF
cdr3_nt: TGTGCCAGCTCTCCTCACCCAGGGGCGAAAAACATTCAGTACTTC

v_call: TRBV7-3
j_call: TRBJ2-6
clone_size: NA
d_call: NA
cdr3_length: 15
cdr3_aa: CASSLDSSGANVLTF
cdr3_nt: TGTGCCAGCAGCTTAGACTCCTCTGGGGCCAACGTCCTGACTTTC

v_call: TRBV12-3/TRBV12-4
j_call: TRBJ2-3
clone_size: many
d_call: TRBD2
cdr3_length: 16
cdr3_aa: CASSFSSGYSTDTQYF
cdr3_nt: TGTGCCAGCAGTTTCTCTAGCGGATACAGCACAGATACGCAGTATTTT

v_call: TRBV24-1
j_call: TRBJ2-3
clone_size: NA
d_call: NA
cdr3_length: 17
cdr3_aa: CATSDPLLAYGTDTQYF
cdr3_nt: TGTGCCACCAGTGATCCGCTCCTAGCTTACGGCACAGATACGCAGTATTTT

v_call: TRBV9
j_call: TRBJ2-5
clone_size: few
d_call: NA
cdr3_length: 15
cdr3_aa: CASSPSGLVQETQYF
cdr3_nt: TGTGCCAGCAGCCCCTCCGGGCTAGTACAAGAGACCCAGTACTTC

v_call: TRBV20-1
j_call: TRBJ2-1
clone_size: few
d_call: NA
cdr3_length: 15
cdr3_aa: CSARGIVAQYNEQFF
cdr3_nt: TGCAGTGCTAGAGGAATAGTAGCTCAGTACAATGAGCAGTTCTTC

v_call: TRBV29-1
j_call: TRBJ2-5
clone_size: few
d_call: TRBD2
cdr3_length: 12
cdr3_aa: CSVTSGTETQYF
cdr3_nt: TGCAGCGTTACTAGCGGGACAGAGACCCAGTACTTC

v_call: TRBV7-3
j_call: TRBJ2-1
clone_size: many
d_call: TRBD1
cdr3_length: 15
cdr3_aa: CASSLGQGPDNEQFF
cdr3_nt: TGTGCCAGCAGCTTAGGACAGGGCCCCGACAATGAGCAGTTCTTC

v_call: TRBV6-2/TRBV6-3
j_call: TRBJ1-3
clone_size: NA
d_call: TRBD1
cdr3_length: 13
cdr3_aa: CASRVGQGSTIYF
cdr3_nt: TGTGCCAGCAGAGTCGGACAGGGCAGCACCATATATTTT

v_call: TRBV24-1
j_call: TRBJ2-3
clone_size: NA
d_call: NA
cdr3_length: 12
cdr3_aa: CATSDLTGARYF
cdr3_nt: TGTGCCACCAGTGATTTGACGGGTGCGAGGTATTTT

v_call: TRBV24-1
j_call: TRBJ2-1
clone_size: NA
d_call: TRBD1
cdr3_length: 16
cdr3_aa: CATSDLNDRAGDEQFF
cdr3_nt: TGTGCCACCAGTGATTTGAATGACAGGGCAGGCGATGAGCAGTTCTTC

v_call: TRBV6-1
j_call: TRBJ1-1
clone_size: few
d_call: TRBD1
cdr3_length: 15
cdr3_aa: CASSISGGDGTEAFF
cdr3_nt: TGTGCCAGCAGTATTTCAGGGGGCGATGGCACTGAAGCTTTCTTT

v_call: TRBV6-5
j_call: TRBJ2-1
clone_size: many
d_call: TRBD2
cdr3_length: 15
cdr3_aa: CASSYERLAGNEQFF
cdr3_nt: TGTGCCAGCAGTTACGAAAGGCTAGCGGGGAATGAGCAGTTCTTC

v_call: TRBV27
j_call: TRBJ2-7
clone_size: many
d_call: TRBD2
cdr3_length: 15
cdr3_aa: CASSWSGRADYEQYF
cdr3_nt: TGTGCCAGCAGTTGGAGCGGGAGGGCCGACTACGAGCAGTACTTC

v_call: TRBV5-1
j_call: TRBJ1-6
clone_size: few
d_call: NA
cdr3_length: 14
cdr3_aa: CASSLTGESSPLHF
cdr3_nt: TGCGCCAGCAGCTTGACGGGGGAGAGCTCACCCCTCCACTTT

v_call: TRBV3-1
j_call: TRBJ1-4
clone_size: few
d_call: NA
cdr3_length: 16
cdr3_aa: CASSQDLGPSREKLFF
cdr3_nt: TGTGCCAGCAGCCAAGATTTAGGGCCGAGTCGGGAAAAACTGTTTTTT

v_call: TRBV16
j_call: TRBJ2-7
clone_size: NA
d_call: NA
cdr3_length: 14
cdr3_aa: CASSQGLFSYEQYF
cdr3_nt: TGTGCCAGCAGCCAAGGTCTTTTCTCCTACGAGCAGTACTTC

v_call: TRBV29-1
j_call: TRBJ2-1
clone_size: many
d_call: NA
cdr3_length: 14
cdr3_aa: CSVAPWTSIPEQFF
cdr3_nt: TGCAGCGTTGCTCCGTGGACCTCTATTCCTGAGCAGTTCTTC

v_call: TRBV5-1
j_call: TRBJ2-3
clone_size: few
d_call: TRBD1
cdr3_length: 15
cdr3_aa: CASSYGQGATDTQYF
cdr3_nt: TGCGCCAGCAGCTATGGACAGGGGGCCACAGATACGCAGTATTTT